The sequence of this T cell receptor (beta chain) was determined in a study of regulatory T cells in long-lasting Graves disease. General study results and limits: New patients shared fewer public clonotypes (around 880) than persistent patients did (2,741).

Both iRepertoire HTBI primers and Arm-PCR of CDR3 regions were used to build the TCR beta libraries. In the authors' workflow: Looking across samples, the authors found under 70 TRBV and 14 TRBJ segments. TCRdb analysed the multiplex PCR reads with MiXCR anew, one entry per CDR3 protein. It is TCRdb's table, rather than the study itself, that gives the V and J calls and clone size. The table includes 350,000 to 400,000 distinct CDR3 sequences, about 16% detected once. This clonotype was seen many times. Its antigen is as yet unknown. Time point in this sample: newly diagnosed GD, antithyroid drugs for less than 3 months. Generation of the TCR library employed RNA extracted from PBMCs. This receptor was obtained from a female donor with Graves disease. This sample comprised peripheral blood mononuclear cells (PBMCs), obtained at new diagnosis, from a patient treated with antithyroid drugs.

This CDR3 is CATTWTGNEQFF. CDR3 bases: TGTGCCACAACCTGGACAGGCAATGAGCAGTTCTTC. The gene calls are TRBV6-2 or TRBV6-3 and TRBJ2-5; 7 positions match TRBD1. The J call could be wrong; TRBJ2-1 is a better fit for the DNA end. Germline V gene sequence: CDR1 MNHEY, CDR2 SVGEGT. The CDR3 length is 12 residues.